In this sample, the clone carrying this TCR beta chain turned up a few times. What it binds is unknown. The sample comes from a study of OX40 agonist ivuxolimab in advanced cancers. As for the study in general: Patients were treated with ivuxolimab, an agonistic anti-OX40 (CD134) antibody.

Germline V gene lookup returns CDR1 SGHRS and CDR2 YFSETQ. CDR3 length: 14 residues. V was trimmed by 3 bases and J by 3 bases, leaving 12 bases between them. Whole-study findings and limits: Both CD4+ and CD8+ T cell populations in blood had undergone clonal expansion by week 6 at 0.1 to 3.0 mg/kg.

Produced via immunoSEQ multiplex PCR; TCRdb's table is partial and in-frame only. The top ten clones hold around 4.5% of a sample with more than 55,000 clones, about 80% of them seen once. The TCR was taken from an adult with an advanced solid tumor such as melanoma, head and neck, liver or kidney cancer. This rearrangement joins TRBV5-1 to TRBJ2-5; D is ambiguous. Specimen: CD4+ or CD8+ T cells sorted from blood, collected in a trial of the OX40 agonist ivuxolimab. The CDR3 region is CASSYGRFEETQYF. The CDR3 DNA reads as TGCGCCAGCAGCTACGGACGGTTCGAAGAGACCCAGTACTTC.